This T cell receptor (beta chain) was recorded in a study of T-cell memory formation after mild COVID-19. Study as a whole: TCR clustering was largely donor specific.

The germline V gene encodes CDR1 MNHEY and CDR2 SMNVEV (reference sequence). The CDR3 is 15 amino acids. J lost 4 bases, V lost 1 base, and 7 bases had no gene match. TCR alpha and TCR beta cDNA libraries with sample barcodes and UMIs came from 5'RACE using constant-segment primers. Via MiXCR, TCRdb re-called the 5' RACE reads, giving one row per CDR3 protein. Of 300,000 to 350,000 distinct CDR3 sequences in the sample, approximately 14% were seen once. Study-wide results and caveats: Some SARS-CoV-2-responding clones were already detected in memory before infection.

There are a few counts of this clonotype. Its target is unknown. Sequenced material: PBMCs or a T cell subset sorted from them (not recorded which). The sequence came from a man aged 18 to 30 who had mild COVID-19 (a few samples of this study predate the infection). Cell type and time point are not known. The gene calls are TRBV27 and TRBJ2-7, with 7 bases that match TRBD1. CDR3 in amino acids: CASSLFGTVTYEQYF. The CDR3 nucleotides read TGTGCCAGCAGTTTATTCGGGACAGTTACGTACGAGCAGTACTTC.